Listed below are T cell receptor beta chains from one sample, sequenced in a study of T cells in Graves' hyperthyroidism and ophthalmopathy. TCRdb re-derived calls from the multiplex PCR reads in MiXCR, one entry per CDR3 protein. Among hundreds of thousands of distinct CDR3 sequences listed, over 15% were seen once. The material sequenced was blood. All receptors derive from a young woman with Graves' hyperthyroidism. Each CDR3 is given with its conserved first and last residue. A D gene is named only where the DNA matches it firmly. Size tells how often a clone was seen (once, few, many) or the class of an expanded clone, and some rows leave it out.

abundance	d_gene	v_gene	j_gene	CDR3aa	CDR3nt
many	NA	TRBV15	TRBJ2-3	CATSREISLVLTSTDTQYF	TGTGCCACCAGCAGGGAAATCTCACTAGTCCTTACTAGCACAGATACGCAGTATTTT
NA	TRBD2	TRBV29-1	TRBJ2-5	CSVANGGLARPHF	TGCAGCGTTGCAAATGGGGGACTAGCTCGACCGCACTTC
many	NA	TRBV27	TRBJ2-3	CASSTLESTDTQYF	TGTGCCAGCAGTACTCTTGAGAGCACAGATACGCAGTATTTT
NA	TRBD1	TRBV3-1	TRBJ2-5	CASSQETGEETQYF	TGTGCCAGCAGCCAAGAAACAGGGGAAGAGACCCAGTACTTC
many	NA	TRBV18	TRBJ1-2	CASSPPGNYGYTF	TGTGCCAGCTCACCACCGGGGAACTATGGCTACACCTTC
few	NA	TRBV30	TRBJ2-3	CAWSTLPRIYRTDTQYF	TGTGCCTGGAGTACCCTCCCCCGGATTTATCGCACAGATACGCAGTATTTT
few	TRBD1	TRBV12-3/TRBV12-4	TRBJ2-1	CASRPSWVGQAYNEQFF	TGTGCCAGCAGACCCAGCTGGGTGGGACAGGCGTACAATGAGCAGTTCTTC
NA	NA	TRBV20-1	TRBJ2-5	CSAREQVAGKIETQYF	TGCAGTGCTAGAGAACAGGTGGCCGGGAAAATAGAGACCCAGTACTTC
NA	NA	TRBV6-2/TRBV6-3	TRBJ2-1	CASSYSPSRRAEQFF	TGTGCCAGCAGTTACTCACCCAGTAGAAGGGCGGAGCAGTTCTTC
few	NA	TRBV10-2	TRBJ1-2	CASSESSGIYGYTF	TGCGCCAGCAGTGAGTCGTCGGGAATCTATGGCTACACCTTC
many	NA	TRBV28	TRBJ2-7	CATSPGDSYEQYF	TGTGCCACCTCGCCGGGAGACTCCTACGAGCAGTACTTC
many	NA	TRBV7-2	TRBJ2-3	CASSLDRTDTQYF	TGTGCCAGCAGCTTAGATCGCACAGATACGCAGTATTTT
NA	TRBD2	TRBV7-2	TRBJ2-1	CASSWTSGRGGSYNEQFF	TGTGCCAGCAGCTGGACTAGCGGGAGGGGGGGCTCCTACAATGAGCAGTTCTTC
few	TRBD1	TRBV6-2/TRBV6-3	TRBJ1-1	CASSTGTARAEAFF	TGTGCCAGCAGCACCGGGACAGCAAGGGCTGAAGCTTTCTTT
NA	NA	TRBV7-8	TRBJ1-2	CASSVGDAKRGYTF	TGTGCCAGCAGTGTTGGGGACGCAAAAAGGGGCTACACCTTC
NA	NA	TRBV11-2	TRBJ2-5	CASSHAQETQYF	TGTGCCAGCAGTCACGCCCAAGAGACCCAGTACTTC
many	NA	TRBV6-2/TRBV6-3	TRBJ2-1	CASHVTGRNEQFF	TGTGCCAGCCATGTGACAGGGAGGAATGAGCAGTTCTTC
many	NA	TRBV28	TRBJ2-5	CASSLYGTQETQYF	TGTGCCAGCAGTTTATACGGGACCCAAGAGACCCAGTACTTC
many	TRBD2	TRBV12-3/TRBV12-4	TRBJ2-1	CASASGASGVTEQFF	TGTGCCAGCGCAAGCGGGGCTAGCGGGGTTACTGAGCAGTTCTTC
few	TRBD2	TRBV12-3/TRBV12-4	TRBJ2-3	CASSLGLAGGRTDTQYF	TGTGCCAGCAGTTTAGGCCTAGCGGGGGGCCGGACAGATACGCAGTATTTT
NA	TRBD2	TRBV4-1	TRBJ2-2	CASSQSGVRPGELFF	TGCGCCAGCAGCCAAAGCGGGGTTCGTCCCGGGGAGCTGTTTTTT
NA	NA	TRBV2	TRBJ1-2	CASLKQGGYGYTF	TGTGCCAGCCTCAAACAAGGGGGCTATGGCTACACCTTC